This T cell receptor (beta chain) stems from a study of blood T cell repertoires in COVID-19. The wider study: The United States, Italy and Spain provided the acute and convalescent COVID-19 samples.

From germline, CDR1 is KGHSH and CDR2 LQKENI. With 2 bases removed from V and 6 bases from J, the gap between germline ends came to 11 bases. The length of the CDR3 is 15 residues. Libraries were prepared by immunoSEQ multiplex PCR; TCRdb keeps only in-frame clonotypes and omits some of them. Here the sample spans approximately 110,000 clones, around 76% being singletons. The receptor was isolated from a man older than 75 with COVID-19, enrolled during active disease. The V call is TRBV18, the J call TRBJ1-6, with D possibly TRBD1 on 6 matching bases. The sequenced material came from peripheral blood. The CDR3 DNA reads TGTGCCAGCTCACCAAGCCAGGGGATTAATTCACCCCTCCACTTT. This gives the protein CASSPSQGINSPLHF.